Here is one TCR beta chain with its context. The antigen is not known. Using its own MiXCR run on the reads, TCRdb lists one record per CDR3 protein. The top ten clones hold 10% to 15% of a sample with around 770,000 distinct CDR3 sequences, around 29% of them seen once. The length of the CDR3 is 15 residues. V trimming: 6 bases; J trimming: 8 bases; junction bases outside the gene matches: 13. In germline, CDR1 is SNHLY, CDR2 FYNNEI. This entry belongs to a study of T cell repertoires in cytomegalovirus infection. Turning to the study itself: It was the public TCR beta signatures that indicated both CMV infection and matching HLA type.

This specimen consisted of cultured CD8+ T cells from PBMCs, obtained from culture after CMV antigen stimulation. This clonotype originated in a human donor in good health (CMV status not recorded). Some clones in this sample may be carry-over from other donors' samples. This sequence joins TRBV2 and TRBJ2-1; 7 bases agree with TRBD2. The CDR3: CASSLLAAPRDEQFF. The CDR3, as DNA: TGTGCCAGCAGCCTTCTAGCGGCCCCCCGGGATGAGCAGTTCTTC.